This TCR beta chain comes out of a study of blood T cells in healthy people across ages (dated by TCRdb to the mid-2010s). Regarding the study in general: In model experiments, template switching captured roughly one uniquely barcoded TCR beta cDNA molecule for every two T cells. Age-related changes in TCR beta repertoire diversity were measured in the study by deep sequencing normalized with unique cDNA molecular identifiers. The donors were divided into four age groups: young (average around 17 years), middle-aged (approximately 39), aged (about 56) and long-lived (82). Two additional independent replicas of 1 million unique cDNA reads from the same blood draw were analyzed for two donors (one aged 18 to 30 and one aged 80 or older). To avoid experimental bias, donors of different ages were distributed randomly across sequencing lanes.

As for this clonotype: This receptor's antigen is unknown. The input lacks base qualities; no much larger clone sits a single base away.

The cysteine opens and the phenylalanine closes a CDR3 of 14 amino acids. Only the CDR3 DNA is retained, 42 bases long and in frame from the first base. Trimming at the junction amounts to 6 bases on V and 0 bases on J, and the germline ends lie 14 bases apart. Reading the germline V gene (reference sequence) gives CDR1 DFQATT and CDR2 SNEGSKA. The library relied on 5' RACE. The sequencer was an Illumina HiSeq 2500. A second roughly 7 to 11 cycle PCR used a sample-barcoded 5' primer and a J-beta primer mix. Each TCR beta cDNA molecule received a unique molecular identifier from a template-switch 5' adaptor carrying 12 random nucleotides. Each sample yielded at least 2.5 million CDR3-containing paired-end reads. All of the RNA was converted into first-strand cDNA using the Mint cDNA synthesis kit, with a TRBC-specific oligonucleotide serving as the primer. Following uracil-DNA glycosylase treatment, a first 18-cycle PCR with universal primers M1SS and BC2_uni_R was performed on all cDNA. The paper's processing steps were these. Normalization of each sample was performed by random selection of 1 million high-quality reads, each carrying a distinct molecular identifier. Reads with shared molecular identifiers were discarded instead of being binned into consensus sequences. CDR3 identification, clonotype clustering and error correction used MiTCR with a Q25 quality threshold and the strictest error-elimination algorithm. Lower-bound total TCR beta diversity was estimated with a nonparametric unseen species model using Euler transformation. Using fastp at Q25 and MiXCR, TCRdb reprocessed the public reads and kept productive beta chains. Rows with a matching CDR3 protein are joined into one entry that keeps the most common DNA and genes. The V and J calls here are based on TCRdb, not the publication. The sample records about 1.8 million distinct CDR3 sequences, around half of which are singletons. The ten top clones hold 2% to 2.5% of the sample.

Broader findings and caveats from the paper: As age increased, observed TCR beta diversity per million T cells dropped in a roughly linear way, and a significant reduction was already evident by age 40. Estimates of total diversity based on one million sequenced T cells were regarded as lower bounds and as underestimates. Bulk unsorted PBMC profiling prevented conclusive comparison of naive and antigen-experienced compartments. Compared with the aged group, more naive CD4+ T cells, fewer expanded clones and increased TCR diversity were shown by the long-lived group, suggesting age selection. A strong correlation was found between observed TCR beta diversity and the percentage of naive T cells measured by flow cytometry. Donor CMV infection status was unknown, potentially confounding age-related changes in expanded clonotypes.

The donors were 40 or so Caucasian individuals from Russia, aged roughly 6 to 90 years, who were systemically healthy. Each donor gave 8 to 10 milliliters of peripheral blood, drawn into EDTA-treated Vacutainer tubes. Ficoll-Paque density-gradient centrifugation was used to isolate PBMCs, with at least 6.5 million per sample. Trizol reagent was used to extract total RNA from the PBMCs, yielding at least 5.5 micrograms per sample. For every donor, flow cytometry on a PBMC aliquot measured the percentage of naive CD45RAhigh/CD27high T cells. The material sequenced was blood. Rearrangement joined TRBV20-1 to TRBJ2-5; the D segment could be TRBD2, given 6 matching bases. This clonotype originated in a woman aged 40 to 49 in good health. At the DNA level, the sequence is TGCAGTGCCGCCAACGGGGGTAACCAAGAGACCCAGTACTTC. The resulting protein is CSAANGGNQETQYF.